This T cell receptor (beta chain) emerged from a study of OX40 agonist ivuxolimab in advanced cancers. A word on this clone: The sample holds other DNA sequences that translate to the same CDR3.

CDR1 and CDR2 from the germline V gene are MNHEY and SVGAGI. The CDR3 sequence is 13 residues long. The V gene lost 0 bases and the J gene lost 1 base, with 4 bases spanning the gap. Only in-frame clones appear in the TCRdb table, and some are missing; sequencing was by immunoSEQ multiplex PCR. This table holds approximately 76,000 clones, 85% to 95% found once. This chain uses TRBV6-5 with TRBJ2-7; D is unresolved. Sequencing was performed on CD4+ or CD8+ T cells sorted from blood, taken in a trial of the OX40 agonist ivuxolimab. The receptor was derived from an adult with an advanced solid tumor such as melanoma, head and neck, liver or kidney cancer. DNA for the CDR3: TGTGCCAGCAGTTACTCCGGGTCCTACGAGCAGTACTTC. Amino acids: CASSYSGSYEQYF.